The sample holds a few counts of the clone carrying this T cell receptor beta chain. Its specificity is not known. PCR used 60 Vbeta primers and 13 Jbeta primers. Using immunoSEQ multiplex PCR, the repertoire was profiled, and TCRdb retains in-frame clones only, with some absent. The table records roughly 160,000 clones, around 88% of them present only once. These data come from a study of cytomegalovirus exposure and HLA in healthy donors. V was shortened by 4 bases and J by 3 bases, with 7 bases between the two germline ends. The CDR3 spans 12 residues. Per germline, CDR1 SGHRS and CDR2 YFSETQ. Study results and caveats: According to the study, about 180 TCR beta chains were cytomegalovirus-associated. TCR beta V segments were, for the most part, productive about 87% or about 30% of the time in an earlier analysis. Later analysis identified about 18,000 TCR beta sequences associated with HLA alleles, using a false discovery rate threshold of 0.05.

The chain links TRBV5-1 to TRBJ1-1, with no clear D. Sequenced input: PBMCs. The TCR comes from a woman aged 25 to 39 in good health and CMV-seronegative. The CDR3 DNA reads as TGCGCCAGCAGCCCAGGTTACACTGAAGCTTTCTTT. Translation: CASSPGYTEAFF.